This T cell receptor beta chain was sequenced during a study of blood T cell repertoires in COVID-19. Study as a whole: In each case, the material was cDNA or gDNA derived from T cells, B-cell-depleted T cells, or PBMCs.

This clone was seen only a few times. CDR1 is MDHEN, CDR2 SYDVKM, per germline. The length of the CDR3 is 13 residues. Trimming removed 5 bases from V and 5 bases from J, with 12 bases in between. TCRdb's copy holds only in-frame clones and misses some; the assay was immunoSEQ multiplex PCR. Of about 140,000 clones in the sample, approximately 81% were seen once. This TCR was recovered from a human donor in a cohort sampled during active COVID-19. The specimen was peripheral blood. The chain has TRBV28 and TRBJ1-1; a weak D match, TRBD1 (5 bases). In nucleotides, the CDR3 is TGTGCCAGCAGTCCGCAGGGTTGGACTGAAGCTTTCTTT. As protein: CASSPQGWTEAFF.